This is a list of T cell receptor beta chains from one sample in a study of Graves' ophthalmopathy and Graves' hyperthyroidism. MiXCR, run by TCRdb on the multiplex PCR reads, gives a single entry per CDR3 protein. The sample has some 200,000 distinct CDR3 sequences, approximately 29% seen once. Specimen: peripheral blood. These receptors were taken from a man aged 50 or older with Graves' ophthalmopathy. CDR3s include the opening cysteine and the closing phenylalanine or tryptophan. Each record gives: J gene, V gene, clone size, D gene, CDR3 protein, CDR3 DNA. A D gene is named only where the DNA matches it firmly. Some rows mark clone size as missing; the rest say once, few, many or name a class of expanded clone.

j_call: TRBJ1-1
v_call: TRBV12-3/TRBV12-4
clone_size: few
d_call: TRBD1
cdr3_aa: CASSPRQGSGTEAFF
cdr3_nt: TGTGCCAGCAGTCCAAGACAGGGTTCGGGCACTGAAGCTTTCTTT

j_call: TRBJ2-5
v_call: TRBV28
clone_size: many
d_call: .
cdr3_aa: CASSLPDRQETQYF
cdr3_nt: TGTGCCAGCAGTTTACCAGACAGGCAAGAGACCCAGTACTTC

j_call: TRBJ2-5
v_call: TRBV6-2/TRBV6-3
clone_size: many
d_call: .
cdr3_aa: CASTWGGRSQETQYF
cdr3_nt: TGTGCCAGCACTTGGGGAGGACGGTCCCAAGAGACCCAGTACTTC

j_call: TRBJ2-5
v_call: TRBV7-2
clone_size: once
d_call: TRBD1
cdr3_aa: CASSLPGQGQETQYF
cdr3_nt: TGTGCCAGCAGCCTCCCGGGACAGGGCCAAGAGACCCAGTACTTC

j_call: TRBJ2-4
v_call: TRBV7-9
clone_size: many
d_call: .
cdr3_aa: CASSGRVFDIQYF
cdr3_nt: TGTGCCAGCAGCGGCAGGGTTTTTGACATTCAGTACTTC

j_call: TRBJ2-7
v_call: TRBV20-1
clone_size: many
d_call: .
cdr3_aa: CSATGPTSSEQYF
cdr3_nt: TGCAGTGCCACCGGGCCAACCTCTTCCGAGCAGTACTTC

j_call: TRBJ2-7
v_call: TRBV15
clone_size: many
d_call: .
cdr3_aa: CATRWGLTSSEEQYF
cdr3_nt: TGTGCCACCAGATGGGGGCTGACAAGCTCGGAAGAGCAGTACTTC

j_call: TRBJ1-6
v_call: TRBV6-2/TRBV6-3
clone_size: many
d_call: .
cdr3_aa: CASTNGRNSPLHF
cdr3_nt: TGTGCCAGCACCAACGGACGGAATTCACCCCTCCACTTT

j_call: TRBJ2-7
v_call: TRBV29-1
clone_size: many
d_call: .
cdr3_aa: CSVVGGARSGSYEQYF
cdr3_nt: TGCAGCGTTGTTGGGGGCGCCCGATCCGGCTCCTACGAGCAGTACTTC

j_call: TRBJ2-7
v_call: TRBV11-1
clone_size: many
d_call: .
cdr3_aa: CASNLNPFGPETYEQYF
cdr3_nt: TGTGCCAGCAACTTAAACCCTTTTGGCCCGGAAACCTACGAGCAGTACTTC

j_call: TRBJ2-7
v_call: TRBV10-3
clone_size: many
d_call: TRBD1
cdr3_aa: CAIRGTGGGGFEQYF
cdr3_nt: TGTGCCATCAGGGGAACAGGGGGCGGCGGATTCGAGCAGTACTTC

j_call: TRBJ2-1
v_call: TRBV6-4
clone_size: .
d_call: TRBD1
cdr3_aa: CASSRQGYPNEQFF
cdr3_nt: TGTGCCAGCAGTCGACAGGGATATCCTAATGAGCAGTTCTTC

j_call: TRBJ1-2
v_call: TRBV30
clone_size: .
d_call: .
cdr3_aa: CAWKAGPGYGYTF
cdr3_nt: TGTGCCTGGAAGGCAGGCCCGGGCTATGGCTACACCTTC

j_call: TRBJ2-7
v_call: TRBV28
clone_size: .
d_call: TRBD2
cdr3_aa: CASSLYSPLLAGEDEQYF
cdr3_nt: TGTGCCAGCAGTTTATATTCCCCGCTACTAGCGGGAGAGGACGAGCAGTACTTC

j_call: TRBJ1-5
v_call: TRBV20-1
clone_size: many
d_call: .
cdr3_aa: CSARDLNGNQPQHF
cdr3_nt: TGCAGTGCTAGAGATCTAAATGGCAATCAGCCCCAGCATTTT

j_call: TRBJ1-5
v_call: TRBV12-3/TRBV12-4
clone_size: many
d_call: .
cdr3_aa: CASSLERGGNQPQHF
cdr3_nt: TGTGCCAGCAGTTTAGAGCGGGGGGGCAATCAGCCCCAGCATTTT

j_call: TRBJ1-1
v_call: TRBV5-1
clone_size: many
d_call: .
cdr3_aa: CASSSAGNTEAFF
cdr3_nt: TGCGCCAGCAGCTCCGCGGGGAACACTGAAGCTTTCTTT

j_call: TRBJ2-7
v_call: TRBV15
clone_size: many
d_call: TRBD2
cdr3_aa: CATSTGLAGINEQYF
cdr3_nt: TGTGCCACCAGCACGGGACTAGCGGGAATCAACGAGCAGTACTTC

j_call: TRBJ2-7
v_call: TRBV27
clone_size: .
d_call: .
cdr3_aa: CASSPVGGKVSYEQYF
cdr3_nt: TGTGCCAGCAGCCCGGTAGGGGGGAAGGTCTCCTACGAGCAGTACTTC

j_call: TRBJ1-1
v_call: TRBV5-1
clone_size: many
d_call: .
cdr3_aa: CASSDALPNTEAFF
cdr3_nt: TGCGCCAGCAGCGACGCACTCCCGAACACTGAAGCTTTCTTT

j_call: TRBJ2-5
v_call: TRBV5-1
clone_size: many
d_call: TRBD1
cdr3_aa: CASSPGQPEETQYF
cdr3_nt: TGCGCCAGCAGCCCGGGACAGCCGGAGGAGACCCAGTACTTC

j_call: TRBJ1-2
v_call: TRBV6-1
clone_size: .
d_call: TRBD1
cdr3_aa: CASIRGLGYTF
cdr3_nt: TGTGCCAGCATCAGGGGGCTTGGCTACACCTTC

j_call: TRBJ2-5
v_call: TRBV5-5
clone_size: many
d_call: .
cdr3_aa: CASSLAPGVSETQYF
cdr3_nt: TGTGCCAGCAGCTTGGCCCCAGGGGTGTCAGAGACCCAGTACTTC

j_call: TRBJ1-2
v_call: TRBV5-4
clone_size: many
d_call: TRBD1
cdr3_aa: CASSQPGGGYTF
cdr3_nt: TGTGCCAGCAGCCAACCAGGGGGCGGCTACACCTTC

j_call: TRBJ2-7
v_call: TRBV5-1
clone_size: .
d_call: .
cdr3_aa: CASRRQPGTPNYEQYF
cdr3_nt: TGCGCCAGCAGACGACAGCCCGGGACACCTAACTACGAGCAGTACTTC

j_call: TRBJ2-7
v_call: TRBV6-2/TRBV6-3
clone_size: few
d_call: .
cdr3_aa: CASSYENYEQYF
cdr3_nt: TGTGCCAGCAGTTATGAGAACTACGAGCAGTACTTC

j_call: TRBJ1-1
v_call: TRBV29-1
clone_size: .
d_call: .
cdr3_aa: CSVETAPNTEAFF
cdr3_nt: TGCAGCGTTGAAACGGCACCGAACACTGAAGCTTTCTTT

j_call: TRBJ1-3
v_call: TRBV12-3/TRBV12-4
clone_size: many
d_call: .
cdr3_aa: CASSFSPGNTIYF
cdr3_nt: TGTGCCAGCAGTTTTTCACCTGGAAACACCATATATTTT

j_call: TRBJ1-1
v_call: TRBV28
clone_size: many
d_call: .
cdr3_aa: CASLDRHRPEAFF
cdr3_nt: TGTGCCAGCCTGGACAGACATAGACCCGAAGCTTTCTTT

j_call: TRBJ2-1
v_call: TRBV10-3
clone_size: .
d_call: TRBD2
cdr3_aa: CATRLAGGNYNEQFF
cdr3_nt: TGTGCCACTCGACTAGCGGGAGGTAATTACAATGAGCAGTTCTTC

j_call: TRBJ2-7
v_call: TRBV29-1
clone_size: many
d_call: .
cdr3_aa: CSVQTRLEAYEQYF
cdr3_nt: TGCAGCGTTCAGACACGGTTAGAGGCCTACGAGCAGTACTTC

j_call: TRBJ1-1
v_call: TRBV29-1
clone_size: many
d_call: .
cdr3_aa: CSVGPGRVNTEAFF
cdr3_nt: TGCAGCGTCGGCCCGGGTCGGGTGAACACTGAAGCTTTCTTT

j_call: TRBJ1-5
v_call: TRBV11-1
clone_size: many
d_call: TRBD1
cdr3_aa: CASSLIKQGAIQPQHF
cdr3_nt: TGTGCCAGCAGCTTAATAAAGCAGGGGGCTATTCAGCCCCAGCATTTT

j_call: TRBJ2-5
v_call: TRBV19
clone_size: many
d_call: TRBD2
cdr3_aa: CASSIVAGDLETQYF
cdr3_nt: TGTGCCAGTAGTATAGTCGCGGGAGATTTGGAGACCCAGTACTTC

j_call: TRBJ2-7
v_call: TRBV15
clone_size: many
d_call: .
cdr3_aa: CATSRVRASYEQYF
cdr3_nt: TGTGCCACTTCCAGGGTCAGAGCCTCCTACGAGCAGTACTTC

j_call: TRBJ2-7
v_call: TRBV7-3
clone_size: many
d_call: TRBD2
cdr3_aa: CASSATSGAYEQYF
cdr3_nt: TGTGCCAGCAGCGCGACTAGCGGCGCCTACGAGCAGTACTTC

j_call: TRBJ2-7
v_call: TRBV20-1
clone_size: many
d_call: .
cdr3_aa: CSARDKIPYSSYEQYF
cdr3_nt: TGCAGTGCTAGAGATAAAATTCCTTACAGCTCCTACGAGCAGTACTTC

j_call: TRBJ2-7
v_call: TRBV7-8
clone_size: many
d_call: .
cdr3_aa: CASSPEAGRGEQYF
cdr3_nt: TGTGCCAGCAGCCCAGAGGCAGGGAGAGGCGAGCAGTACTTC

j_call: TRBJ2-7
v_call: TRBV25-1
clone_size: many
d_call: .
cdr3_aa: CASSVTTGYEQYF
cdr3_nt: TGTGCCAGCAGTGTGACTACGGGATACGAGCAGTACTTC

j_call: TRBJ2-2
v_call: TRBV18
clone_size: many
d_call: .
cdr3_aa: CASSPAVIETGELFF
cdr3_nt: TGTGCCAGCTCACCTGCCGTTATCGAGACCGGGGAGCTGTTTTTT

j_call: TRBJ2-2
v_call: TRBV7-6
clone_size: many
d_call: .
cdr3_aa: CASSADSTGELFF
cdr3_nt: TGTGCCAGCAGCGCCGACAGCACCGGGGAGCTGTTTTTT

j_call: TRBJ2-7
v_call: TRBV11-2
clone_size: many
d_call: TRBD2
cdr3_aa: CASSLTPGLAGERYEQYF
cdr3_nt: TGTGCCAGCAGCTTGACCCCCGGACTAGCGGGAGAGAGGTACGAGCAGTACTTC

j_call: TRBJ2-7
v_call: TRBV6-2/TRBV6-3
clone_size: .
d_call: .
cdr3_aa: CASSSRDGTGEQYF
cdr3_nt: TGTGCCAGCAGTTCCAGGGACGGTACGGGGGAGCAGTACTTC

j_call: TRBJ1-2
v_call: TRBV10-2
clone_size: many
d_call: TRBD1
cdr3_aa: CASSYDRDDYGYTF
cdr3_nt: TGCGCCAGCAGTTATGACAGGGACGACTATGGCTACACCTTC

j_call: TRBJ1-1
v_call: TRBV19
clone_size: many
d_call: .
cdr3_aa: CASSMWRENTEAFF
cdr3_nt: TGTGCCAGTAGTATGTGGAGGGAGAACACTGAAGCTTTCTTT

j_call: TRBJ2-7
v_call: TRBV14
clone_size: many
d_call: TRBD2
cdr3_aa: CASSLLAGLSYEQYF
cdr3_nt: TGTGCCAGCAGCTTACTAGCGGGTCTCTCCTACGAGCAGTACTTC

j_call: TRBJ2-5
v_call: TRBV12-3/TRBV12-4
clone_size: many
d_call: .
cdr3_aa: CASRSGTVETQYF
cdr3_nt: TGTGCCAGCAGGAGTGGTACAGTAGAGACCCAGTACTTC

j_call: TRBJ2-7
v_call: TRBV7-2
clone_size: .
d_call: TRBD2
cdr3_aa: CASSLARTSESYEQYF
cdr3_nt: TGTGCCAGCAGCTTAGCGAGGACTAGCGAGTCCTACGAGCAGTACTTC

j_call: TRBJ2-7
v_call: TRBV2
clone_size: .
d_call: TRBD1
cdr3_aa: CASSDGQGAVSEQYF
cdr3_nt: TGTGCCAGCAGTGATGGACAGGGGGCAGTCTCGGAGCAGTACTTC

j_call: TRBJ1-2
v_call: TRBV6-2/TRBV6-3
clone_size: .
d_call: .
cdr3_aa: CANQAGSQQNYGYTF
cdr3_nt: TGTGCCAACCAGGCGGGCAGTCAACAAAACTATGGCTACACCTTC